These 30 T cell receptor beta chains were all obtained from the same sample, sequenced in a study of metastatic and nonmetastatic thyroid tumors. Using MiXCR, TCRdb re-called clones from the PCR reads. The table has 11,000 or so clones, 38% seen once. Ahead of thyroid surgery, no patient had received treatment of any kind. The sequencing sample was made of tumor tissue. These receptors were obtained from a female donor with papillary thyroid cancer or a benign thyroid nodule (not recorded which). Some clones in this sample may be carry-over from other donors' samples.

This clone is categorized as medium-sized. V and J are TRBV10-3 and TRBJ2-1; TRBD2 matches 11 bases. The CDR3 totals 13 residues. The germline CDR1 and CDR2 sequences are ENHRY and SYGVKD. J was trimmed by 8 bases and V by 8 bases; bases with no gene match: 5. The CDR3 protein is CAILSGRGYEQFF. Here the CDR3 DNA reads TGTGCCATCCTTAGCGGGAGGGGGTATGAGCAGTTCTTC.

The V and J genes are TRBV4-3 and TRBJ1-1; the D gene is possibly TRBD1 (6 bases). Deletions cut 6 bases from V and 10 bases from J, with 21 bases between. The germline gives CDR1 LGHNA, CDR2 YSLEER. The CDR3 runs 14 residues. This chain's CDR3 is CASSMFTGSEGAFF. CDR3 coding DNA: TGCGCCAGCAGTATGTTCACAGGGTCTGAAGGAGCTTTCTTT.

The chain combines TRBV25-1 with TRBJ2-1; D not certain. The germline gives CDR1 MGHDK, CDR2 SYGVNS. The ends were cut back, 0 bases at V and 6 bases at J, with 0 bases in the middle. The CDR3 has 11 residues. The CDR3 coding sequence is TGTGCCAGCAGTGAATACAATGAGCAGTTCTTC. It encodes CASSEYNEQFF.

This clone was found a few times. The V call is TRBV6-2 or TRBV6-3, the J call TRBJ2-2, with D maybe TRBD1 (5 bases). The CDR3 sequence is 16 residues long. CDR1 is MNHEY and CDR2 is SVGEGT in the germline V gene. V lost 4 bases and J lost 0, with 12 bases in between. This CDR3 reads CASSSSTAANTGELFF. The CDR3 DNA reads as TGTGCCAGCAGTTCCTCGACAGCCGCGAACACCGGGGAGCTGTTTTTT.

Only a few counts were recorded for this clone. V and J are TRBV19 and TRBJ2-2; 9 bases agree with TRBD1. Germline loops: CDR1 LNHDA, CDR2 SQIVND (reference sequence). The CDR3 runs to 13 residues. Trimming took 11 bases from V and 3 from J; bases not matched to a gene: 4. This CDR3 reads CASNRGHTGELFF. The CDR3 nucleotides read TGTGCCTCGAACAGGGGGCACACCGGGGAGCTGTTTTTT.

This chain connects TRBV2 to TRBJ2-2, with no clear D. CDR1 is SNHLY, CDR2 FYNNEI, per germline. CDR3 length: 15 residues. V lost 5 bases and J 4 bases, leaving 14 bases between the germline ends. The CDR3 protein is CASSYRQNPTGELFF. The CDR3 coding sequence is TGTGCCAGCAGTTATCGCCAGAACCCCACCGGGGAGCTGTTTTTT. Filled out from reference TRBV2 and TRBJ2-2, the complete variable domain reads EPEVTQTPSHQVTQMGQEVILRCVPISNHLYFYWYRQILGQKVEFLVSFYNNEISEKSEIFDDQFSVERPDGSNFTLKIRSTKLEDSAMYFCASSYRQNPTGELFFGEGSRLTVL.

The chain combines TRBV19 with TRBJ2-2, with D maybe TRBD1 (6 bases). The CDR3 spans 14 residues. The germline V gene encodes CDR1 LNHDA and CDR2 SQIVND (reference sequence). V lost 9 bases and J 4 bases, leaving 15 bases between the germline ends. The CDR3, as DNA: TGTGCCAGCAATACAGGGTATTTCACCGGGGAGCTGTTTTTT. Amino acids: CASNTGYFTGELFF. Drawing the rest from reference TRBV19 and TRBJ2-2, the complete variable domain is DGGITQSPKYLFRKEGQNVTLSCEQNLNHDAMYWYRQDPGQGLRLIYYSQIVNDFQKGDIAEGYSVSREKKESFPLTVTSAQKNPTAFYLCASNTGYFTGELFFGEGSRLTVL.

The chain is built from TRBV5-1 and TRBJ1-1; 8 nucleotides agree with TRBD1. Germline-derived CDR1 and CDR2 are SGHRS and YFSETQ. CDR3 length equals 17 residues. J gave up 6 bases and V 0 bases, and 13 bases lay outside the gene matches. CDR3 DNA sequence: TGCGCCAGCAGCTTGGGTCCAGGACAGGGCGGGATGTCTGAAGCTTTCTTT. Protein: CASSLGPGQGGMSEAFF.

This chain joins TRBV3-1 and TRBJ1-2, with D maybe TRBD1 (6 bases). This CDR3 region has 13 residues. V was pared by 3 bases and J by 8 bases, with 13 bases between. Germline V gives CDR1 LGHDT, CDR2 YNNKEL (reference sequence). The chain's CDR3 is CASSQRQVGGYTF. CDR3 bases: TGTGCCAGCAGCCAGCGACAGGTTGGGGGCTACACCTTC.

This clone was counted only a few times. The chain employs TRBV6-2 or TRBV6-3 and TRBJ2-3; 15 nucleotides match TRBD2. The CDR3 covers 17 residues. Germline values: CDR1 MNHEY, CDR2 SVGEGT. Trimming cost V 4 bases and J 6 bases; bases outside gene matches: 8. CDR3 in amino acids: CASSLTGTSGRLDTQYF. CDR3 DNA sequence: TGTGCCAGCAGTTTGACCGGGACTAGCGGGAGGTTGGATACGCAGTATTTT.

This clone was detected only a few times. The V call is TRBV19, the J call TRBJ2-6, with D hard to call. The CDR3 totals 15 residues. Trimming removed 6 bases from V and 3 bases from J, with 12 bases in between. Germline V gene sequence: CDR1 LNHDA, CDR2 SQIVND (reference sequence). CDR3 coding DNA: TGTGCCAGTAGCCAGACGGGTGGTGGGGCCAACGTCCTGACTTTC. Translation gives CASSQTGGGANVLTF.

Remarks on this clone: Lacking the conserved final phenylalanine or tryptophan, this CDR3 likely reflects a read error. This chain links TRBV7-2 with TRBJ2-7; 7 bases are shared with TRBD1. Trimming cost V 7 bases and J 3 bases; bases outside gene matches: 9. Germline CDR1 SGHTA, CDR2 FQGNSA. This CDR3 has 14 amino acids. This CDR3 is CASTPGTDSYEQYL. The CDR3 region has the DNA TGTGCCAGCACCCCTGGGACAGATAGCTACGAGCAGTACCTC.

The table lists this clone with a few counts. The chain is built from TRBV28 and TRBJ1-2; 7 nucleotides align to TRBD1. The CDR3 has 13 amino acids. Germline assignment: CDR1 MDHEN and CDR2 SYDVKM. V was pared by 1 base and J by 7 bases, with 3 bases of the junction left unmatched. CDR3 nucleotide sequence: TGTGCCAGCAGTTTATCAGGGGGGAGTGGCTACACCTTC. This sequence encodes CASSLSGGSGYTF.

This clone was picked up a small number of times. The chain carries TRBV6-9 and TRBJ2-7; D gene uncertain. The V and J ends lost 4 bases and 6 bases respectively, with 1 base between them. CDR1 MNHGY and CDR2 SVAAGI come from the germline V gene. This CDR3 has 9 amino acids. The CDR3 DNA reads TGTGCCAGCAGTTCCGAGCAGTACTTC. Its protein is CASSSEQYF.

This clone has a handful of counts. J is TRBJ2-7 and V is TRBV2; D is unresolved. Germline loops: CDR1 SNHLY, CDR2 FYNNEI. This CDR3 is 11 amino acids long. Trimming took 6 bases from V and 2 from J, leaving 5 bases between them. The CDR3 DNA sequence: TGTGCCAGCAGCTCCACCTACGAGCAGTACTTC. Translating it yields CASSSTYEQYF.

V usage is TRBV2 and J usage is TRBJ2-5; the D gene could be TRBD1 or TRBD2 (5 bases each). Trimming took 7 bases from V and 8 from J, leaving 14 bases between them. Germline-derived CDR1 and CDR2 are SNHLY and FYNNEI. The CDR3 is 12 amino acids. The DNA for the CDR3 is TGTGCCAGCACTTGGGACCGGATTACCCAGTACTTC. Residues: CASTWDRITQYF.

This rearrangement joins TRBV5-1 to TRBJ1-2; tentative D call: TRBD1 (6 bases). The CDR3 covers 17 residues. V was cut by 0 bases and J by 5 bases, with 20 bases left in between. Germline values: CDR1 SGHRS, CDR2 YFSETQ. The CDR3 DNA follows: TGCGCCAGCAGCTTGGCGGAACCAGGGGCCAACCCATATGGCTACACCTTC. This translates into CASSLAEPGANPYGYTF.

In its sample, this clone ranks as large (0.1 to 1%). J is TRBJ1-1 and V is TRBV12-3 or TRBV12-4; 8 bases line up with TRBD1. Trimming took 6 bases from V and 4 from J; bases not matched to a gene: 7. This CDR3 has 14 amino acids. The CDR3 nucleotides read TGTGCCAGCAGCCGACAGGGGACTGCCACTGAAGCTTTCTTT. Amino acids: CASSRQGTATEAFF.

This clone showed up just a few times. The rearrangement uses TRBV6-1 and TRBJ1-2, with D hard to call. The CDR3 consists of 14 residues. The V end lost 4 bases, the J end lost 4 bases, and 13 bases lay between the germline ends. CDR1 MNHNS and CDR2 SASEGT come from the germline V gene. The CDR3 DNA follows: TGTGCCAGCAGTGGGCCCAGCGATATCTATGGCTACACCTTC. It is translated as CASSGPSDIYGYTF.

A note on this clone: Within the sample, other DNA sequences also encode this same CDR3. The chain joins TRBV11-3 to TRBJ2-3, with D unclear. The V gene lost 5 bases and the J gene lost 1 base, with 13 bases spanning the gap. The CDR3 covers 15 residues. Germline CDR1 and CDR2: SGHNT and YENEEA. CDR3 sequence reads: CASSPLGGGTDTQYF. The CDR3 DNA reads TGTGCCAGCAGCCCCCTGGGTGGGGGCACAGATACGCAGTATTTT.

The V gene is TRBV12-3 or TRBV12-4, the J gene TRBJ2-5, with D maybe TRBD2 (5 bases). The V gene lost 3 bases and the J gene lost 5 bases, with 16 bases spanning the gap. The CDR3 covers 15 residues. The chain's CDR3 is CASSFDRLAGETQYF. The CDR3 DNA sequence: TGTGCCAGCAGTTTCGATCGGCTAGCTGGGGAGACCCAGTACTTC.

The sample holds a few counts of this clone. V usage is TRBV6-2 or TRBV6-3 and J usage is TRBJ2-1; no definite D call. Germline V gives CDR1 MNHEY, CDR2 SVGEGT. The CDR3 covers 12 residues. Trimming left V 3 bases short and J 2 bases short, with 2 bases between. In nucleotides, the CDR3 is TGTGCCAGCAGTTATACCTACAATGAGCAGTTCTTC. Its translation is CASSYTYNEQFF.

V is TRBV15 and J is TRBJ1-5, with D maybe TRBD1 (5 bases). CDR3 length: 15 amino acids. Trimming cost V 0 bases and J 1 base, with 7 bases left between them. CDR1 is LNHNV and CDR2 is YYDKDF in the germline V gene (reference sequence). The CDR3 loop reads CATSREDMSNQPQHF. Written as DNA, the CDR3 is TGTGCCACCAGCAGAGAGGACATGAGCAATCAGCCCCAGCATTTT.

This chain connects TRBV20-1 to TRBJ2-3; 10 positions agree with TRBD1. The germline V gene has CDR1 DFQATT and CDR2 SNEGSKA (reference sequence). This CDR3 spans 16 amino acids. V lost 5 bases, J lost 6 bases, and 14 bases stayed unmatched. The CDR3 DNA is TGCAGTGCTGGCAAATACTGGGACAGGGGCCCCGATACGCAGTATTTT. Translating gives CSAGKYWDRGPDTQYF.

This chain joins TRBV6-6 and TRBJ2-1, with D perhaps matching TRBD2 (6 bases). There are 16 residues in the CDR3. V was shortened by 2 bases and J by 2 bases, with 13 bases between the two germline ends. Germline CDR1 reads MNHNY; CDR2 reads SVGAGI (reference sequence). The CDR3 bases are TGTGCCAGCAGTTACGAGGAGCGGGCAGCCTACAATGAGCAGTTCTTC. As protein: CASSYEERAAYNEQFF.

This clone has only one observation. The chain employs TRBV30 and TRBJ1-3; D gene unclear. The germline V gene has CDR1 GTSNPN and CDR2 SVGIG (reference sequence). Between the trimmed V and J ends, which lost 0 bases and 9 bases, there was a span of 9 bases. CDR3 length equals 12 residues. CDR3 region: CAWSVLMGTIYF. The DNA of the CDR3 is TGTGCCTGGAGTGTTTTGATGGGCACCATATATTTT.

Remarks on this clone: Compared with germline, one end of the junction differs, possibly owing to a read error. J is TRBJ1-2 and V is TRBV19, with a possible D match to TRBD1 (5 bases). Germline CDR1 LNHDA, CDR2 SQIVND (reference sequence). The CDR3 spans 15 residues. CDR3 region: CASKGLDGTGYCYTF. The DNA for the CDR3 is TGTGCCAGCAAGGGGCTGGACGGGACGGGCTATTGCTACACCTTC. The complete variable domain, with remaining parts taken from reference TRBV19 and TRBJ1-2, reads DGGITQSPKYLFRKEGQNVTLSCEQNLNHDAMYWYRQDPGQGLRLIYYSQIVNDFQKGDIAEGYSVSREKKESFPLTVTSAQKNPTAFYLCASKGLDGTGYCYTFGSGTRLTVV.

This clone showed up just a few times. The rearrangement joins TRBV6-2 or TRBV6-3 to TRBJ2-2, with D unresolved. The V gene lost 8 bases and the J gene lost 1 base, with 11 bases spanning the gap. The CDR3 spans 14 residues. Germline V gives CDR1 MNHEY, CDR2 SVGEGT. CDR3 DNA sequence: TGTGCCAGCCTGGGTCACCGGAACACCGGGGAGCTGTTTTTT. The encoded protein is CASLGHRNTGELFF.

By frequency in the sample, this clone is large. The V and J genes are TRBV7-9 and TRBJ2-1; D is ambiguous. Trimming left V 5 bases short and J 8 bases short, with 16 bases between. CDR1 is SEHNR and CDR2 is FQNEAQ in the germline V gene (reference sequence). The CDR3 is 14 residues long. DNA for the CDR3: TGTGCCAGCAGCCGCTTTGCAGGTCCCGATGAGCAGTTCTTC. As protein: CASSRFAGPDEQFF.

By frequency in the sample, this clone is medium-sized. A much larger clone lies one base from this, so it may be a read error. Additional DNA sequences in this sample encode the identical CDR3. The chain employs TRBV7-2 and TRBJ2-7, with D perhaps matching TRBD1 or TRBD2 (5 bases each). V gave up 1 base and J gave up 7 bases, with 17 bases separating them. The CDR3 is 15 amino acids. Germline V CDR1 and CDR2: SGHTA, FQGNSA. CDR3 in DNA: TGTGCCAGCAGCTTAGACATGGGGACCCGCGGGGAGCAGTACTTC. This gives the protein CASSLDMGTRGEQYF.